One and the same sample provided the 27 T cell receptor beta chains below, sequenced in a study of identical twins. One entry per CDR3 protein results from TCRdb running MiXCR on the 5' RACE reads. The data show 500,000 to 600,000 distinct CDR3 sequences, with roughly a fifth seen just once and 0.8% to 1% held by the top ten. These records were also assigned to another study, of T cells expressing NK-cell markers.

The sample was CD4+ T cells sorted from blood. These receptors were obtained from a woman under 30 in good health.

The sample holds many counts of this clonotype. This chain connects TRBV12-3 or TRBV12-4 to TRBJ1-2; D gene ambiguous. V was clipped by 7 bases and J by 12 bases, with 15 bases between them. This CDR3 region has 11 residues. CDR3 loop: CASTNRADHTF. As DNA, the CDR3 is TGTGCCAGCACCAATCGGGCAGACCACACCTTC.

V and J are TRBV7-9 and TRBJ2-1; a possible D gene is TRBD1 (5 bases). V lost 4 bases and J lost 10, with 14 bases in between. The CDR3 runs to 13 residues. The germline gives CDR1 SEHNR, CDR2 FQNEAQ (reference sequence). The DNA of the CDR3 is TGTGCCAGCAGCTCGGCAGGGATGGACGAGCAGTTCTTC. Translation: CASSSAGMDEQFF.

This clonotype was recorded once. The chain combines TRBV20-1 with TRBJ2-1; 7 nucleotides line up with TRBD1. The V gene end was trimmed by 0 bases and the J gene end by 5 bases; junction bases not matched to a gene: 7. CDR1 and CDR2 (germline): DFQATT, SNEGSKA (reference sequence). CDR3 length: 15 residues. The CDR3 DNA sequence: TGCAGTGCTAGAGATCCGGTGACAGGGCACAATGAGCAGTTCTTC. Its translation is CSARDPVTGHNEQFF.

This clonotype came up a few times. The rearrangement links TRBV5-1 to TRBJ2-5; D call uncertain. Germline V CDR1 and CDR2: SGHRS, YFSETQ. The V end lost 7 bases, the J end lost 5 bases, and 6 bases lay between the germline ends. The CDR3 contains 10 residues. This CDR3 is CASGSETQYF. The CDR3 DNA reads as TGCGCCAGCGGCTCGGAGACCCAGTACTTC.

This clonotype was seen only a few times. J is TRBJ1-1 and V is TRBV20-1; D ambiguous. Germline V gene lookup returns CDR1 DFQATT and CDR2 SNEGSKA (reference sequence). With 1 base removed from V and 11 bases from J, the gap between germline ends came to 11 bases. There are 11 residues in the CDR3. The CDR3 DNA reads TGCAGTGCTAGAGTTGCGGTGAGGGCTTTCTTT. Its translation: CSARVAVRAFF.

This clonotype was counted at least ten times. The CDR3 sequence: CAISGGSNEQFF. Written as DNA, the CDR3 is TGTGCCATCAGTGGAGGAAGCAATGAGCAGTTCTTC. The chain recombines TRBV10-3 with TRBJ2-1; the D is unclear. Germline assignment: CDR1 ENHRY and CDR2 SYGVKD. V was shortened by 4 bases and J by 6 bases, with 7 bases between the two germline ends. The CDR3 length is 12 residues.

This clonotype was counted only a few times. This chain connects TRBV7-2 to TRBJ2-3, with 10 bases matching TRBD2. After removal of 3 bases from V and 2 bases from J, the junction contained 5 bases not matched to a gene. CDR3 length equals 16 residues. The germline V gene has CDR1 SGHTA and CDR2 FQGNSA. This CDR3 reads CASSLLAGGITDTQYF. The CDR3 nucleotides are TGTGCCAGCAGCTTGTTAGCGGGAGGTATCACAGATACGCAGTATTTT.

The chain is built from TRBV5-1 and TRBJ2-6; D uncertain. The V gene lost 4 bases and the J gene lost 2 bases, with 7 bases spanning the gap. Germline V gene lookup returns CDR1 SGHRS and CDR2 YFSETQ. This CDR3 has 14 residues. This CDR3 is CASSPLTGANVLTF. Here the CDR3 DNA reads TGCGCCAGCAGCCCCCTGACTGGGGCCAACGTCCTGACTTTC. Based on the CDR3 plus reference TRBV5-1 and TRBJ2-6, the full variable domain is KAGVTQTPRYLIKTRGQQVTLSCSPISGHRSVSWYQQTPGQGLQFLFEYFSETQRNKGNFPGRFSGRQFSNSRSEMNVSTLELGDSALYLCASSPLTGANVLTFGAGSRLTVL.

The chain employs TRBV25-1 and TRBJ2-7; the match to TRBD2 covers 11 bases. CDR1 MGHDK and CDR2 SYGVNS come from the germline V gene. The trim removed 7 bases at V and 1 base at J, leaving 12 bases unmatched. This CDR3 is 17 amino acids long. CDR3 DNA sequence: TGTGCCAGCAAAGAAAGTAGCGGGAGGGCCGGATCCTACGAGCAGTACTTC. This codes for CASKESSGRAGSYEQYF.

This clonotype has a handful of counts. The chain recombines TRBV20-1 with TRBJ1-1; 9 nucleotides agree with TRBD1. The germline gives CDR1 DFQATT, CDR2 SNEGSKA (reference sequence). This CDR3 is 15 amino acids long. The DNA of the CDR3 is TGCAGCTCGACCAGGGGACAGGGCTTGAACACTGAAGCTTTCTTT. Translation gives CSSTRGQGLNTEAFF.

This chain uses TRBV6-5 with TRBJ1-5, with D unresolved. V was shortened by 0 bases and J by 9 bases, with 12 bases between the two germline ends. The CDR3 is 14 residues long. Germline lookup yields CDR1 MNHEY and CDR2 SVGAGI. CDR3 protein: CASSYSKGPGPQHF. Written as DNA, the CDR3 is TGTGCCAGCAGTTACTCGAAAGGGCCGGGGCCCCAGCATTTT.

The CDR3 here is CASSQAAGGSYEQYF. CDR3 in DNA: TGTGCCAGCAGCCAAGCGGCAGGGGGCTCCTACGAGCAGTACTTC. The chain couples TRBV3-1 to TRBJ2-7; 7 nucleotides line up with TRBD1. Germline V lookup: CDR1 LGHDT, CDR2 YNNKEL (reference sequence). The trim removed 1 base at V and 0 bases at J, leaving 3 bases unmatched. The CDR3 spans 15 residues.

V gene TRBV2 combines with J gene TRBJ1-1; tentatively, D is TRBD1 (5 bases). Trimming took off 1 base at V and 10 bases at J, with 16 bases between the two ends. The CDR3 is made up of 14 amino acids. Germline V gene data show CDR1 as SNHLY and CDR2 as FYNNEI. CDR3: CASSEDYLGGSAFF. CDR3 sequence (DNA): TGTGCCAGCAGTGAAGACTATCTGGGGGGATCAGCTTTCTTT.

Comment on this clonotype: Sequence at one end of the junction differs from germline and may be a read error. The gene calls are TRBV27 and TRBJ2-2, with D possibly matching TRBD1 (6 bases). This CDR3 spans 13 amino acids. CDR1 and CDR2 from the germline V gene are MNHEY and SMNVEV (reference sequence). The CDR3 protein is CACSNRETGELFF. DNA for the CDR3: TGTGCCTGCAGCAACAGGGAAACCGGGGAGCTGTTTTTT.

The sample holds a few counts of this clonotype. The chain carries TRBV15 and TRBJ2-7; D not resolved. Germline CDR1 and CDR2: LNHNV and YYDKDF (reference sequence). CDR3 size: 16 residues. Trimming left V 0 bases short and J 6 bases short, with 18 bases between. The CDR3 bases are TGTGCCACCAGCAGAGAGCCCTATATGGCAGTATCCGAGCAGTACTTC. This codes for CATSREPYMAVSEQYF.

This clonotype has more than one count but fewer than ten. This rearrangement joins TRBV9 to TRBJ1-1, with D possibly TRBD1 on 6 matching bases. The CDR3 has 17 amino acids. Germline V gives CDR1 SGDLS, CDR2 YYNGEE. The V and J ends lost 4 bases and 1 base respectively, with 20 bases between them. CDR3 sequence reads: CASSWGAGDMTNTEAFF. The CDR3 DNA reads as TGTGCCAGCAGCTGGGGGGCAGGGGATATGACGAACACTGAAGCTTTCTTT.

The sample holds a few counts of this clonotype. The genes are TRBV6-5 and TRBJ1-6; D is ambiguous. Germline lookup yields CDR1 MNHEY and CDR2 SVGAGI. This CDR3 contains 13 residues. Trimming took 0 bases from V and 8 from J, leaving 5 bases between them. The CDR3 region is CASSYSGYSPLHF. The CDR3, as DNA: TGTGCCAGCAGTTACTCGGGGTATTCACCCCTCCACTTT.

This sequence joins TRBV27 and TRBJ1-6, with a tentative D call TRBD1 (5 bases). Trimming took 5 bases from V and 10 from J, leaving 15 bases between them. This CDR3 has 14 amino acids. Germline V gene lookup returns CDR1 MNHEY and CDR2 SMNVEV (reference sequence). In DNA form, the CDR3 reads TGTGCCAGCAGTGACGGGGGTGGAAGGTCACCCCTCCACTTT. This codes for CASSDGGGRSPLHF.

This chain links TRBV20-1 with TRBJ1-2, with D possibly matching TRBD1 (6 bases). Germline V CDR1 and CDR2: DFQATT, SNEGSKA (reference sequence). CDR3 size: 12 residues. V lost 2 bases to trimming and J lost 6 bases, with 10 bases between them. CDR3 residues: CSARLQGHGYTF. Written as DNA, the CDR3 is TGCAGTGCTAGACTACAGGGCCATGGCTACACCTTC.

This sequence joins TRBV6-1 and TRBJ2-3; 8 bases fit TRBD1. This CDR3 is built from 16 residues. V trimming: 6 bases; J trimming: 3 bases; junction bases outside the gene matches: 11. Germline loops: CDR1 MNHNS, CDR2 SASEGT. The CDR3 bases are TGTGCCAGCAGGCCCATGGACAGGGTAATGACAGATACGCAGTATTTT. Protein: CASRPMDRVMTDTQYF.

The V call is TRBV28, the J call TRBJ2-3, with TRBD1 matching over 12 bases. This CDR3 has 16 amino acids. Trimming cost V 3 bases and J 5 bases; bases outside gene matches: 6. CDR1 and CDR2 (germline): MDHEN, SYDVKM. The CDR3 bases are TGTGCCAGCAGTTTCGCGGGACAGGGGGCACGAGATACGCAGTATTTT. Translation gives CASSFAGQGARDTQYF. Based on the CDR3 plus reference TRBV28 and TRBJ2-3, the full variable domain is DVKVTQSSRYLVKRTGEKVFLECVQDMDHENMFWYRQDPGLGLRLIYFSYDVKMKEKGDIPEGYSVSREKKERFSLILESASTNQTSMYLCASSFAGQGARDTQYFGPGTRLTVL.

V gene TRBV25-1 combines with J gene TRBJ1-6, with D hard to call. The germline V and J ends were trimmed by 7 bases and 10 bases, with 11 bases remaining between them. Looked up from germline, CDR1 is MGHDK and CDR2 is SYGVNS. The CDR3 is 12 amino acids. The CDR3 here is CASTRGNSPLHF. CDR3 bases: TGTGCCAGCACTCGTGGGAACTCACCCCTCCACTTT.

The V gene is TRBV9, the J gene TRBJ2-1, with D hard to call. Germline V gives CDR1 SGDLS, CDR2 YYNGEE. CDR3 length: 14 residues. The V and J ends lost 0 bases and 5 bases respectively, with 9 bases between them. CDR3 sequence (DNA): TGTGCCAGCAGCGTAGCCCCTGCAAACAATGAGCAGTTCTTC. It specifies CASSVAPANNEQFF.

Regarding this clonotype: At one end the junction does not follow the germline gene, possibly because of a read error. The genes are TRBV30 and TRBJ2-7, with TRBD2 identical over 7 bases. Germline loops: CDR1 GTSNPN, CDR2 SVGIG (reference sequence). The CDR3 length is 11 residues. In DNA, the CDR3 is TGTGCCCGGAGTTGGGGGGGCGAGCAGTACTTC. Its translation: CARSWGGEQYF.

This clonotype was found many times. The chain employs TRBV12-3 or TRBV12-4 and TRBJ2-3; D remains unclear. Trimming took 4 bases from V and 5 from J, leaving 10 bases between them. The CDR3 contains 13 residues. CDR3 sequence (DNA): TGTGCCAGCAGTTCATCAGACGGAGATACGCAGTATTTT. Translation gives CASSSSDGDTQYF.

The CDR3 bases are TGTGCCAGCAGCCCCGGGACTAGCGGTGAGCAGTTCTTC. As protein: CASSPGTSGEQFF. The chain couples TRBV7-9 to TRBJ2-1; 11 bases are shared with TRBD2. With V trimmed by 5 bases and J by 9 bases, 3 bases remained unmatched. The CDR3 covers 13 residues. CDR1 SEHNR and CDR2 FQNEAQ come from the germline V gene (reference sequence).

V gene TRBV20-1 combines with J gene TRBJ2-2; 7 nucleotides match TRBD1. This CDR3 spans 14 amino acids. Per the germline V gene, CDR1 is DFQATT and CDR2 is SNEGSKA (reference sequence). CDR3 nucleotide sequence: TGCAGCCTCAAAGGGGGCGCGGGCACCGGGGAGCTGTTTTTT. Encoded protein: CSLKGGAGTGELFF.